This section outlines one TCR beta chain sequence together with its context. The data originate from a study of CD8 T cells in Susac syndrome. RNA amounts of about 0.5 to 1 ug underwent reverse transcription with random hexamers. Coverage of TCR beta CDR3 amplification by immunoSEQ multiplex PCR extended to 54 Vbeta and 13 Jbeta. In TCRdb, the immunoSEQ multiplex PCR reads were re-called with MiXCR into one record per CDR3 protein. This repertoire shows roughly 140,000 distinct CDR3 sequences, 94% found once; its top ten account for over 0.25%. Germline loops: CDR1 SQVTM, CDR2 ANQGSEA. V gave up 5 bases and J gave up 2 bases, with 9 bases separating them. This CDR3 spans 12 amino acids. TEMRA cells were FACS-enriched, while CD8+ and CD4+ T cells were negatively isolated.

The chain is built from TRBV29-1 and TRBJ1-2; TRBD1 is a possible D gene (5 bases). The receptor was derived from a human donor in good health. Material for sequencing was CD8+ T cells from PBMCs. The CDR3 nucleotides read TGCAGCGTTAAAGGGACGAACTATGGCTACACCTTC. The encoded protein is CSVKGTNYGYTF.